One and the same sample provided the 24 T cell receptor beta chains below, sequenced in a study of T cells in Graves' hyperthyroidism and ophthalmopathy. Amplification targeted TCR beta CDR3 regions from RNA transcripts. First-round RT-PCR targeting the TCR CDR3 was performed with the HTBI primer set. TCRdb ran MiXCR on the multiplex PCR reads and lists one entry per CDR3 protein. The table includes fewer than 650,000 distinct CDR3 sequences, 12% to 15% detected once. The sequenced sample was blood. The receptors derive from a woman aged 18-29 years with Graves' ophthalmopathy.

J is TRBJ2-7 and V is TRBV29-1; 14 nucleotides line up with TRBD2. Germline V CDR1 and CDR2: SQVTM, ANQGSEA. The V gene end was trimmed by 7 bases and the J gene end by 4 bases; junction bases not matched to a gene: 9. CDR3 length: 15 amino acids. CDR3 protein: CSDPGLAGAPYEQYF. As DNA, the CDR3 is TGCAGCGACCCGGGACTAGCGGGAGCCCCTTACGAGCAGTACTTC.

Notes on this clonotype: A read error may explain this, as a much larger clone is one base away. No conserved phenylalanine or tryptophan is present at the end of the CDR3, so a read error is the likely explanation. V and J are TRBV6-1 and TRBJ2-1; the match to TRBD2 covers 11 bases. Germline V gives CDR1 MNHNS, CDR2 SASEGT. The CDR3 is made up of 18 amino acids. V lost 6 bases and J lost 0; bases outside the gene matches: 10. For the CDR3, the DNA is TGTGCCAGCAGGGGGATAGCGGGAGGGAAGAGCTCCTACAATGAGCAGTTCTCC. This codes for CASRGIAGGKSSYNEQFS.

This clonotype occurred many times. V gene TRBV28 combines with J gene TRBJ2-7; a possible D gene is TRBD1 (6 bases). V shed 2 bases and J shed 5 bases, with 13 bases lying between them. The V gene's germline CDR1 is MDHEN and CDR2 SYDVKM. This CDR3 is 14 amino acids long. The CDR3 reads CASSLGGMTDEQYF. The CDR3 DNA follows: TGTGCCAGCAGTTTAGGGGGCATGACCGACGAGCAGTACTTC.

The chain combines TRBV4-1 with TRBJ2-1; no clear D. This CDR3 is 17 amino acids long. V lost 0 bases, J lost 0 bases, and 12 bases lay in between. Germline CDR1 is MGHRA and CDR2 is YSYEKL. Written as DNA, the CDR3 is TGCGCCAGCAGCCAAGAAGGATCGGAGAGCTCCTACAATGAGCAGTTCTTC. This codes for CASSQEGSESSYNEQFF.

This clonotype was counted between two and nine times. This chain joins TRBV7-6 and TRBJ1-4; 10 bases are shared with TRBD1. V was pared by 2 bases and J by 5 bases, with 8 bases of the junction left unmatched. The CDR3 length is 17 residues. Germline-derived CDR1 and CDR2 are SGHVS and FNYEAQ. This chain's CDR3 is CASSLYLSGQGNEKLFF. As DNA, the CDR3 is TGTGCCAGCAGCTTATACCTTTCGGGACAGGGGAATGAAAAACTGTTTTTT.

This clonotype was observed at least ten times. J is TRBJ2-1 and V is TRBV28; 8 nucleotides align to TRBD2. CDR1 is MDHEN and CDR2 is SYDVKM in the germline V gene. Germline trimming cut 6 bases from V and 3 bases from J; bases unmatched to any gene: 10. The CDR3 consists of 16 residues. CDR3 nucleotides: TGTGCCAGCAGCCCTCGTGCTAGCGGGTACTACAATGAGCAGTTCTTC. This translates into CASSPRASGYYNEQFF.

This clonotype has at least ten counts. The chain has TRBV27 and TRBJ2-7; perhaps TRBD1 as D (6 bases). CDR3 length equals 14 residues. In germline, CDR1 is MNHEY, CDR2 SMNVEV (reference sequence). The V end was cut by 6 bases, the J end by 2 bases, with 14 bases between. The CDR3 spells CASSLGDTTYEQYF. The DNA of the CDR3 is TGTGCCAGCAGCCTCGGGGACACAACCTACGAGCAGTACTTC.

The V and J genes are TRBV7-8 and TRBJ1-5; possible D gene TRBD1, 5 bases. This CDR3 has 13 residues. The germline CDR1 and CDR2 sequences are SGHVS and FQNEAQ. The V and J ends lost 8 bases and 7 bases respectively, with 15 bases between them. The CDR3 nucleotides are TGTGCCAGCGGGGGGGAGCTGAGGCAGCCCCAGCATTTT. It yields the protein CASGGELRQPQHF.

This clonotype occurred once. Since a much larger clone is just one base distant, this may be a read error. The CDR3 loop reads CIARGGTGGTEAFF. In DNA, the CDR3 is TGCATTGCTAGGGGGGGGACAGGGGGCACTGAAGCTTTCTTT. The chain couples TRBV20-1 to TRBJ1-1; 11 bases agree with TRBD1. The germline V gene encodes CDR1 DFQATT and CDR2 SNEGSKA (reference sequence). This CDR3 has 14 amino acids.

This clonotype was seen repeatedly, ten times or more. This chain uses TRBV20-1 with TRBJ1-4; TRBD1 matches at 7 bases. Losses at the gene ends were 2 bases for V and 6 bases for J; bases not matched to a gene: 6. Germline-derived CDR1 and CDR2 are DFQATT and SNEGSKA (reference sequence). CDR3 length: 14 residues. Here the CDR3 DNA reads TGCAGTGCTAGATCCTCAGGGGGAGATGAAAAACTGTTTTTT. This translates into CSARSSGGDEKLFF.

At least ten counts were recorded for this clonotype. The chain is built from TRBV29-1 and TRBJ2-7; D is tentatively TRBD1 or TRBD2 (6 bases each). The length of the CDR3 is 13 residues. Germline CDR1 reads SQVTM; CDR2 reads ANQGSEA. Deletions cut 4 bases from V and 2 bases from J, with 12 bases between. CDR3 loop: CSVGGAGTYEQYF. CDR3 bases: TGCAGCGTTGGGGGGGCAGGGACCTACGAGCAGTACTTC.

This clonotype was recorded at least ten times. The chain couples TRBV18 to TRBJ2-7; no clear D gene. Trimming cost V 0 bases and J 0 bases, with 6 bases left between them. This CDR3 contains 14 residues. Per the germline V gene, CDR1 is KGHSH and CDR2 is LQKENI. The CDR3 nucleotides read TGTGCCAGCTCACCACCGGGCTTCTCCTACGAGCAGTACTTC. Translating gives CASSPPGFSYEQYF. Full variable domain (outside the CDR3, taken from reference TRBV18 and TRBJ2-7): NAGVMQNPRHLVRRRGQEARLRCSPMKGHSHVYWYRQLPEEGLKFMVYLQKENIIDESGMPKERFSAEFPKEGPSILRIQQVVRGDSAAYFCASSPPGFSYEQYFGPGTRLTVT.

This clonotype was detected many times. The V gene is TRBV10-3, the J gene TRBJ2-1, with 10 bases that match TRBD2. This CDR3 contains 15 residues. Trimming removed 3 bases from V and 6 bases from J; junction bases left unmatched: 5. Germline loops: CDR1 ENHRY, CDR2 SYGVKD. The CDR3 spells CAISDLAGDGNEQFF. CDR3 in DNA: TGTGCCATCAGTGACCTAGCGGGAGACGGCAATGAGCAGTTCTTC.

V gene TRBV20-1 combines with J gene TRBJ2-3, with no clear D. The CDR3 runs to 14 residues. Trimming took 3 bases from V and 2 from J, leaving 12 bases between them. Germline CDR1 DFQATT, CDR2 SNEGSKA (reference sequence). The CDR3 coding sequence is TGCAGTGCTAGCTCAAGATGGTCCACAGATACGCAGTATTTT. It is translated as CSASSRWSTDTQYF.

V gene TRBV20-1 combines with J gene TRBJ2-7; TRBD2 agrees at 7 bases. V trimming: 0 bases; J trimming: 3 bases; junction bases outside the gene matches: 8. The length of the CDR3 is 15 residues. The germline V gene encodes CDR1 DFQATT and CDR2 SNEGSKA (reference sequence). The CDR3 region is CSARESGSGHYEQYF. The CDR3 nucleotides read TGCAGTGCTAGAGAGAGCGGTAGCGGGCACTACGAGCAGTACTTC.

The genes are TRBV4-2 and TRBJ1-1; D not resolved. The germline V gene encodes CDR1 LGHNA and CDR2 YNFKEQ. The CDR3 runs 14 residues. V lost 4 bases to trimming and J lost 4 bases, with 13 bases between them. As DNA, the CDR3 is TGTGCCAGCAGCCGTTCAAGCGGGATCACTGAAGCTTTCTTT. Amino acid sequence: CASSRSSGITEAFF.

This clonotype showed up many times. The rearrangement uses TRBV24-1 and TRBJ2-7; D call uncertain. Trimming removed 0 bases at V and 4 bases at J, with 3 bases between. CDR3 length: 12 residues. The germline gives CDR1 KGHDR, CDR2 SFDVKD. The CDR3 DNA sequence: TGTGCCACCAGTGATTTGGGATACGAGCAGTACTTC. Protein product: CATSDLGYEQYF.

This clonotype was seen repeatedly, ten times or more. V gene TRBV20-1 combines with J gene TRBJ2-1; 7 bases are shared with TRBD2. The CDR3 totals 19 residues. Germline loops: CDR1 DFQATT, CDR2 SNEGSKA (reference sequence). The V segment lost 0 bases and the J segment 0 bases; nucleotides outside the gene matches: 14. CDR3 DNA: TGCAGTGCTAGAGATCTGGGGGGGACGGACTTGAGCTCCTACAATGAGCAGTTCTTC. Translating it yields CSARDLGGTDLSSYNEQFF.

In its sample, this clonotype was seen many times. V usage is TRBV12-3 or TRBV12-4 and J usage is TRBJ1-1; 9 bases map to TRBD1. J lost 5 bases, V lost 4 bases, and 11 bases had no gene match. This CDR3 has 16 amino acids. The CDR3, as DNA: TGTGCCAGCAGTTCCCGGGACAGGGTGTCTGGGACTGAAGCTTTCTTT. Residues: CASSSRDRVSGTEAFF.

This clonotype was seen at least ten times. The chain uses TRBV30 and TRBJ1-5; 9 bases map to TRBD1. Unmatched junction bases numbered 11, after V lost 5 bases and J lost 0 bases. This CDR3 comprises 17 residues. The germline CDR1 and CDR2 sequences are GTSNPN and SVGIG (reference sequence). The CDR3 loop reads CAWSGTGNWYSNQPQHF. Written as DNA, the CDR3 is TGTGCCTGGTCCGGGACAGGGAATTGGTATAGCAATCAGCCCCAGCATTTT.

A note on this clonotype: A much more abundant neighbour one base away suggests this may be a read error. This chain joins TRBV2 and TRBJ2-7, with D possibly being TRBD2 (6 bases). Germline V gene sequence: CDR1 SNHLY, CDR2 FYNNEI. V lost 7 bases and J 4 bases, leaving 20 bases between the germline ends. The CDR3 length is 15 residues. CDR3 in DNA: TGTGCCAGCACCCTGGGACCCGTCGGGGGTTACGAGCAGTACTTC. Protein sequence: CASTLGPVGGYEQYF.

This clonotype was observed many times. V is TRBV5-5 and J is TRBJ1-1; tentative D call: TRBD1 (5 bases). CDR3 length: 15 amino acids. The V and J ends lost 4 bases and 1 base respectively, with 14 bases between them. Per the germline V gene, CDR1 is SGHKS and CDR2 is YYEKEE (reference sequence). CDR3 DNA: TGTGCCAGCAGCCCAGGGTTTTTAGCGAACACTGAAGCTTTCTTT. Translating it yields CASSPGFLANTEAFF.

The chain links TRBV11-1 to TRBJ2-5; TRBD2 matches 9 bases. The CDR3 covers 17 residues. The V gene's germline CDR1 is SGHAT and CDR2 FQDESV (reference sequence). The V gene end was trimmed by 5 bases and the J gene end by 5 bases; junction bases not matched to a gene: 15. Here the CDR3 reads CASSHGAGLAGRETQYF. The CDR3, as DNA: TGTGCCAGCAGCCACGGGGCGGGGCTAGCGGGACGCGAGACCCAGTACTTC.

J is TRBJ1-3 and V is TRBV18, with D uncertain. V lost 3 bases and J 0 bases, leaving 12 bases between the germline ends. This CDR3 region has 16 residues. CDR1 KGHSH and CDR2 LQKENI come from the germline V gene. The CDR3 spells CASSPLESGSGNTIYF. The DNA of the CDR3 is TGTGCCAGCTCACCGCTGGAATCGGGCTCTGGAAACACCATATATTTT.